The 30 T cell receptor beta chains listed next were all sequenced from one sample in a study of blood T cell repertoires in COVID-19. Repertoires were generated with immunoSEQ multiplex PCR, while TCRdb's copy carries only in-frame clones and drops some. The sample has around 310,000 clones, roughly 91% seen once. The sequencing input was PBMCs or T cells enriched from blood (not recorded which). All receptors derive from a woman in her twenties or thirties who had recovered from COVID-19.

This chain connects TRBV11-1 to TRBJ1-1; D perhaps matches TRBD1 (5 bases). This CDR3 has 15 amino acids. Per the germline V gene, CDR1 is SGHAT and CDR2 is FQDESV (reference sequence). Trimming removed 1 base at V and 4 bases at J, with 13 bases between. The CDR3 is CASSLERGLGTEAFF. The CDR3 DNA sequence: TGTGCCAGCAGCTTAGAACGGGGGTTGGGCACTGAAGCTTTCTTT.

The chain links TRBV29-1 to TRBJ2-3; 8 nucleotides align to TRBD1. After removal of 5 bases from V and 3 bases from J, the junction contained 7 bases not matched to a gene. The CDR3 spans 14 residues. CDR1 and CDR2 from the germline V gene are SQVTM and ANQGSEA. The CDR3 loop is CSVTGQGVTDTQYF. The CDR3 DNA sequence: TGCAGCGTTACAGGACAGGGCGTGACAGATACGCAGTATTTT.

The chain links TRBV14 to TRBJ1-1, with unresolved D. The germline V and J ends were trimmed by 7 bases and 1 base, with 10 bases remaining between them. The CDR3 is 13 amino acids. The germline CDR1 and CDR2 sequences are SGHDN and FVKESK. The CDR3 bases are TGTGCCAGCAATCCCGGTGGGAACACTGAAGCTTTCTTT. Protein: CASNPGGNTEAFF. The full variable domain, with the rest looked up from reference TRBV14 and TRBJ1-1, is EAGVTQFPSHSVIEKGQTVTLRCDPISGHDNLYWYRRVMGKEIKFLLHFVKESKQDESGMPNNRFLAERTGGTYSTLKVQPAELEDSGVYFCASNPGGNTEAFFGQGTRLTVV.

The chain couples TRBV15 to TRBJ2-7; 7 bases map to TRBD1. V lost 4 bases, J lost 3 bases, and 9 bases stayed unmatched. CDR1 and CDR2 from the germline V gene are LNHNV and YYDKDF (reference sequence). CDR3 length: 15 amino acids. The CDR3 nucleotides are TGTGCCACCAGCAAGAACCGGGACAGCCACTACGAGCAGTACTTC. This sequence encodes CATSKNRDSHYEQYF.

This clone was detected only once. This CDR3 is CSASDGTGQYF. DNA of the CDR3: TGCAGTGCTAGCGATGGGACAGGCCAGTACTTC. V is TRBV20-1 and J is TRBJ2-5, with 8 bases fitting TRBD1. CDR1 and CDR2 from the germline V gene are DFQATT and SNEGSKA (reference sequence). The CDR3 is made up of 11 amino acids. The J segment lost 10 bases and the V segment lost 3 bases, leaving 4 bases of the junction unmatched.

The rearrangement uses TRBV19 and TRBJ2-7, with D perhaps TRBD1 (6 bases). In germline, CDR1 is LNHDA, CDR2 SQIVND (reference sequence). V was cut by 4 bases and J by 1 base, with 14 bases left in between. The CDR3 sequence is 15 residues long. CDR3 region: CASSRRTELSYEQYF. CDR3 nucleotide sequence: TGTGCCAGTAGTAGGAGGACAGAGCTTTCCTACGAGCAGTACTTC. Combining the CDR3 with reference TRBV19 and TRBJ2-7 gives the whole variable domain DGGITQSPKYLFRKEGQNVTLSCEQNLNHDAMYWYRQDPGQGLRLIYYSQIVNDFQKGDIAEGYSVSREKKESFPLTVTSAQKNPTAFYLCASSRRTELSYEQYFGPGTRLTVT.

This sequence joins TRBV5-8 and TRBJ2-1, with 7 bases identical to TRBD2. The CDR3 consists of 17 residues. V dropped 1 base and J dropped 9; count of bases not matched to a gene: 16. The germline V gene has CDR1 SGHTS and CDR2 YDEGEE. The CDR3 spells CASSLYLGATGGSEQFF. DNA of the CDR3: TGTGCCAGCAGCTTGTATCTAGGGGCTACCGGCGGGAGTGAGCAGTTCTTC.

V and J are TRBV6-5 and TRBJ2-5; 7 nucleotides match TRBD2. V trimming: 6 bases; J trimming: 5 bases; junction bases outside the gene matches: 9. The CDR3 runs 14 residues. Germline V gene sequence: CDR1 MNHEY, CDR2 SVGAGI. CDR3 DNA: TGTGCCAGCAGAAGAGGGAGGGCATTTGAGACCCAGTACTTC. Translating gives CASRRGRAFETQYF.

This clone has a handful of counts. The chain carries TRBV28 and TRBJ1-2; TRBD1 agrees at 9 bases. From germline, CDR1 is MDHEN and CDR2 SYDVKM. V gave up 4 bases and J gave up 4 bases; unmatched junction bases: 4. This CDR3 has 14 amino acids. The CDR3 coding sequence is TGTGCCAGCAGTTCACAGGGGGCTCTCTATGGCTACACCTTC. It specifies CASSSQGALYGYTF.

This rearrangement joins TRBV6-5 to TRBJ2-7; D gene unclear. CDR3 length: 13 residues. Germline CDR1 and CDR2: MNHEY and SVGAGI. The germline V and J ends were trimmed by 6 bases and 7 bases, with 16 bases remaining between them. The CDR3 loop reads CASSVTLAREQYF. CDR3 coding DNA: TGTGCCAGCAGCGTCACATTAGCTCGGGAGCAGTACTTC.

The chain carries TRBV4-1 and TRBJ2-3, with TRBD2 matching 7 bases. In germline, CDR1 is MGHRA, CDR2 YSYEKL. After removal of 3 bases from V and 5 bases from J, the junction contained 8 bases not matched to a gene. This CDR3 has 15 residues. The CDR3 nucleotides are TGCGCCAGCAGCCAGGTAGAGCGGGATGGAGATACGCAGTATTTT. Translating gives CASSQVERDGDTQYF.

This clone was found once. This chain connects TRBV6-6 to TRBJ2-7, with 8 positions matching TRBD1. This CDR3 has 14 amino acids. From germline, CDR1 is MNHNY and CDR2 SVGAGI (reference sequence). The trim removed 4 bases at V and 5 bases at J, leaving 7 bases unmatched. The DNA of the CDR3 is TGTGCCAGCAGTTCTGCAGGGGGCAGAAACGAGCAGTACTTC. Its translation: CASSSAGGRNEQYF.

V is TRBV4-3 and J is TRBJ2-4; 8 bases agree with TRBD2. CDR1 and CDR2 from the germline V gene are LGHNA and YSLEER. This CDR3 comprises 18 residues. The trim removed 0 bases at V and 1 base at J, leaving 8 bases unmatched. The DNA of the CDR3 is TGCGCCAGCAGCCAAGACGGAAGCGGGAGTAGGGCCAAAAACATTCAGTACTTC. Encoded protein: CASSQDGSGSRAKNIQYF.

This chain joins TRBV29-1 and TRBJ2-3, with TRBD2 matching over 11 bases. The CDR3 extends over 15 amino acids. Germline V gene data show CDR1 as SQVTM and CDR2 as ANQGSEA. The junction had 2 bases not matched to a gene; V was cut back by 2 bases and J by 1 base. The CDR3 spells CSVERLAGRTDTQYF. The CDR3 coding sequence is TGCAGCGTTGAACGACTAGCGGGGCGCACAGATACGCAGTATTTT.

The J gene is TRBJ1-4, the V gene TRBV4-2, with D tentatively TRBD1 (6 bases). CDR1 is LGHNA, CDR2 YNFKEQ, per germline. The CDR3 length is 17 residues. V lost 3 bases and J lost 0, with 14 bases in between. In DNA form, the CDR3 reads TGTGCCAGCAGCCAGAGGACAGTTAGAGCAACTAATGAAAAACTGTTTTTT. It specifies CASSQRTVRATNEKLFF.

The V gene is TRBV11-2, the J gene TRBJ2-7; 10 nucleotides line up with TRBD2. From germline, CDR1 is SGHAT and CDR2 FQNNGV. CDR3 length: 15 residues. The ends lost 4 bases at V and 9 bases at J; junction bases unmatched: 12. The CDR3 is CASSSHKREGRGQYF. The CDR3 nucleotides are TGTGCCAGCAGCTCCCACAAGCGGGAGGGCCGGGGGCAGTACTTC.

This clone was observed a single time. This sequence joins TRBV7-2 and TRBJ1-6; D may be TRBD1 (6 bases). V lost 6 bases and J lost 9, with 18 bases in between. This CDR3 spans 15 amino acids. Germline V gene sequence: CDR1 SGHTA, CDR2 FQGNSA. The CDR3 nucleotides read TGTGCCAGCAGTTCCGAGGGGGGGTTAAGTTCACCCCTCCACTTT. Protein: CASSSEGGLSSPLHF.

The genes are TRBV6-1 and TRBJ2-5; D is uncertain. The V end lost 1 base, the J end lost 5 bases, and 11 bases lay between the germline ends. CDR1 and CDR2 from the germline V gene are MNHNS and SASEGT. This CDR3 has 14 residues. CDR3: CASSEVLEPETQYF. CDR3 DNA sequence: TGTGCCAGCAGTGAAGTCTTAGAGCCGGAGACCCAGTACTTC.

The rearrangement joins TRBV10-3 to TRBJ2-7, with D unclear. V was trimmed by 4 bases and J by 2 bases, leaving 9 bases between them. The germline V gene has CDR1 ENHRY and CDR2 SYGVKD. This CDR3 has 13 residues. The CDR3 protein is CAISVSSPYEQYF. In DNA form, the CDR3 reads TGTGCCATCAGTGTAAGTAGTCCCTACGAGCAGTACTTC.

The V gene is TRBV6-5, the J gene TRBJ2-7; 13 bases match TRBD2. Germline V gives CDR1 MNHEY, CDR2 SVGAGI. With 6 bases clipped from V and 0 bases from J, the junction kept 2 bases outside the gene matches. This CDR3 contains 15 residues. The CDR3 loop is CASRRTSGSSYEQYF. The CDR3 DNA reads TGTGCCAGCAGACGGACTAGCGGGAGCTCCTACGAGCAGTACTTC.

This rearrangement joins TRBV3-1 (or the pseudogene TRBV3-2) to TRBJ1-1; D is uncertain. Germline V gene sequence: CDR1 LGHDT, CDR2 YNNKEL (reference sequence). The CDR3 is 14 residues long. The V end lost 4 bases, the J end lost 1 base, and 10 bases lay between the germline ends. The CDR3 DNA is TGTGCCAGCAGCCGATCTCCAGGGAACACTGAAGCTTTCTTT. As protein: CASSRSPGNTEAFF.

This chain uses TRBV6-5 with TRBJ2-3; no reliable D call. V was cut by 0 bases and J by 5 bases, with 3 bases left in between. This CDR3 comprises 12 residues. Germline V gene data show CDR1 as MNHEY and CDR2 as SVGAGI. CDR3 DNA sequence: TGTGCCAGCAGTTACTCACAAGATACGCAGTATTTT. Amino acid sequence: CASSYSQDTQYF.

This chain's CDR3 is CASSPAGTQIGELFF. Here the CDR3 DNA reads TGTGCCAGCAGCCCGGCCGGGACACAGATAGGGGAGCTGTTTTTT. The gene calls are TRBV4-2 and TRBJ2-2; perhaps TRBD1 as D (6 bases). V dropped 4 bases and J dropped 8 bases, with 17 bases sitting between them. The CDR3 extends over 15 amino acids. Germline CDR1 reads LGHNA; CDR2 reads YNFKEQ.

V gene TRBV9 combines with J gene TRBJ1-1, with 7 nucleotides matching TRBD1. The CDR3 covers 14 residues. The junction had 5 bases not matched to a gene; V was cut back by 3 bases and J by 3 bases. Germline CDR1 is SGDLS and CDR2 is YYNGEE. The chain's CDR3 is CASSGTGEDTEAFF. The CDR3 nucleotides are TGTGCCAGCAGCGGGACAGGTGAGGACACTGAAGCTTTCTTT.

The CDR3 is CASSPILGEAFF. CDR3 nucleotide sequence: TGTGCCAGCTCACCGATCCTCGGTGAAGCTTTCTTT. The rearrangement links TRBV18 to TRBJ1-1; D uncertain. V lost 3 bases to trimming and J lost 7 bases, with 9 bases between them. Germline V gene data show CDR1 as KGHSH and CDR2 as LQKENI. The CDR3 loop spans 12 amino acids.

This clone appeared once. This chain connects TRBV6-5 to TRBJ1-2; 7 bases fit TRBD1. This CDR3 is 15 amino acids long. Germline V CDR1 and CDR2: MNHEY, SVGAGI. V lost 5 bases to trimming and J lost 4 bases; unmatched junction nucleotides: 10. CDR3 coding DNA: TGTGCCAGCAGTCGGACAGGACCACCCCTCTATGGCTACACCTTC. Translated: CASSRTGPPLYGYTF.

This rearrangement joins TRBV14 to TRBJ2-6, with 8 bases matching TRBD1. The trim removed 4 bases at V and 1 base at J, leaving 21 bases unmatched. The germline CDR1 and CDR2 sequences are SGHDN and FVKESK. This CDR3 spans 22 amino acids. CDR3 coding DNA: TGTGCCAGCAGCCTCTACTACGGACAGGGCCAGGGAAAAGGTTCTGGGGCCAACGTCCTGACTTTC. Translation gives CASSLYYGQGQGKGSGANVLTF.

The V call is TRBV5-1, the J call TRBJ1-2; 8 nucleotides match TRBD1. V dropped 3 bases and J dropped 0; count of bases not matched to a gene: 1. CDR1 is SGHRS and CDR2 is YFSETQ in the germline V gene. This CDR3 has 14 residues. CDR3 sequence reads: CASSWTGSNYGYTF. Written as DNA, the CDR3 is TGCGCCAGCAGCTGGACAGGGTCTAACTATGGCTACACCTTC.

In its sample, this clone was seen once. This rearrangement joins TRBV19 to TRBJ1-2; D uncertain. The CDR3 sequence is 15 residues long. CDR1 and CDR2 (germline): LNHDA, SQIVND (reference sequence). Trimming took off 3 bases at V and 0 bases at J, with 11 bases between the two ends. The CDR3 sequence is CASSMRPKSNYGYTF. DNA of the CDR3: TGTGCCAGTAGTATGAGGCCAAAGTCTAACTATGGCTACACCTTC.

The V and J genes are TRBV19 and TRBJ2-3; 9 nucleotides align to TRBD2. The trim removed 5 bases at V and 8 bases at J, leaving 14 bases unmatched. Per germline, CDR1 LNHDA and CDR2 SQIVND (reference sequence). The CDR3 covers 16 residues. CDR3 sequence reads: CASSPGTSRDVGTQYF. Here the CDR3 DNA reads TGTGCCAGTAGTCCCGGGACTAGCAGAGATGTAGGTACGCAGTATTTT.